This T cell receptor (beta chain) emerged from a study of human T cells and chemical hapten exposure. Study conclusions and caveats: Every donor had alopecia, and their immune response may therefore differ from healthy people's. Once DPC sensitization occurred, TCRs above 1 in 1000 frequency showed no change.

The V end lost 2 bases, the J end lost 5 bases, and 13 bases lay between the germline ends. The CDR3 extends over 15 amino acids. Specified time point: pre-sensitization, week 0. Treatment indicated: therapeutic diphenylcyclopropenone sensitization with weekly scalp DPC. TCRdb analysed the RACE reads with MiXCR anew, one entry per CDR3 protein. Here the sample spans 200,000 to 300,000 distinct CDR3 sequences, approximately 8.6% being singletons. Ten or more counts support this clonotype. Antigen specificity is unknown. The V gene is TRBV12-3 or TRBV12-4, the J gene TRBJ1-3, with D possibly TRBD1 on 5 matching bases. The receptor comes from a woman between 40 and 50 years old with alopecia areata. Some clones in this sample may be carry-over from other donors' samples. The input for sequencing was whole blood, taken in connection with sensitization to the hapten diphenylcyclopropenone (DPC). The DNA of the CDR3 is TGTGCCAGCAGTTTAAGGGCGCAGGGTCGAAACACCATATATTTT. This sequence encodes CASSLRAQGRNTIYF.